One sample yielded the 7 T cell receptor beta chains listed below, sequenced in a study of shared clonotypes between healthy human individuals. TCRdb's copy holds only in-frame clones and misses some; the assay was immunoSEQ multiplex PCR. The sample holds fewer than 650,000 clones, roughly 72% seen once. The sequencing input was PBMCs. The receptors originated from a woman between 35 and 50 years old in good health. Some clones in this sample may be carry-over from other donors' samples.

This clone was counted once. V gene TRBV6-1 combines with J gene TRBJ1-2, with 10 bases matching TRBD1. Trimming took 5 bases from V and 5 from J; bases not matched to a gene: 2. Germline-derived CDR1 and CDR2 are MNHNS and SASEGT. This CDR3 spans 13 amino acids. The CDR3 sequence: CASSPDRGYGYTF. As DNA, the CDR3 is TGTGCCAGCAGTCCGGACAGGGGGTATGGCTACACCTTC.

For this clone: A read error is possible here, since a much larger clone lies one base away. This chain joins TRBV2 and TRBJ1-4; D is unclear. The CDR3 consists of 13 residues. Germline CDR1 and CDR2: SNHLY and FYNNEI. As DNA, the CDR3 is TGTGCCAGCAGTGACAGAACTGATGAAAAACTGTTTTTT. Translated, it gives CASSDRTDEKLFF.

This rearrangement joins TRBV7-2 to TRBJ2-5; 7 nucleotides agree with TRBD2. In germline, CDR1 is SGHTA, CDR2 FQGNSA. This CDR3 spans 15 amino acids. The ends lost 6 bases at V and 2 bases at J; junction bases unmatched: 9. DNA for the CDR3: TGTGCCAGCAGTTTTCAGCGGGGAGCTCAAGAGACCCAGTACTTC. It specifies CASSFQRGAQETQYF.

The J gene is TRBJ2-1, the V gene TRBV7-2, with no clear D. The CDR3 consists of 11 residues. The germline V gene has CDR1 SGHTA and CDR2 FQGNSA. Trimming stripped 2 bases from V and 9 bases from J, with 5 bases between. The CDR3 protein is CASSLNVEQFF. The CDR3 bases are TGTGCCAGCAGCTTAAATGTTGAGCAGTTCTTC.

This clone was found once. This chain joins TRBV7-2 and TRBJ2-7; TRBD1 might be the D (5 bases). V lost 1 base, J lost 6 bases, and 10 bases lay in between. Germline V gives CDR1 SGHTA, CDR2 FQGNSA. This CDR3 has 13 residues. The CDR3 loop reads CASSLEGIGEQYF. Here the CDR3 DNA reads TGTGCCAGCAGCTTAGAGGGGATCGGCGAGCAGTACTTC.

The chain is built from TRBV5-6 and TRBJ2-5; D call uncertain. The CDR3 spans 13 residues. Looked up from germline, CDR1 is SGHDT and CDR2 is YYEEEE. V shed 4 bases and J shed 5 bases, with 12 bases lying between them. The CDR3 DNA sequence: TGTGCCAGCAGCACCGACTGGGATGAGACCCAGTACTTC. This gives the protein CASSTDWDETQYF.

This chain connects TRBV30 to TRBJ2-3, with TRBD2 matching over 7 bases. Germline CDR1 GTSNPN, CDR2 SVGIG (reference sequence). The CDR3 loop spans 14 amino acids. The CDR3 DNA reads TGTGCTGAGCAAGGTGGGAGGGCCGCAGATACGCAGTATTTT. Translated: CAEQGGRAADTQYF.